A single sample gave rise to the 24 T cell receptor beta chains below, sequenced in a study of blood T cell repertoires in COVID-19. TCRdb keeps only in-frame clones here, not all; method: immunoSEQ multiplex PCR. The table has some 170,000 clones, around 83% seen once; the top ten hold around 1%. Sequenced: peripheral blood. These receptors originate from a man aged 40-49 years with acute or convalescent COVID-19.

This chain uses TRBV2 with TRBJ1-2, with no clear D. V lost 3 bases and J lost 7, with 21 bases in between. This CDR3 contains 16 residues. The germline V gene has CDR1 SNHLY and CDR2 FYNNEI. For the CDR3, the DNA is TGTGCCAGCAGTGAGGGTGGCGGACTCAATACTCTTGGCTACACCTTC. It specifies CASSEGGGLNTLGYTF.

This clone was observed a single time. The rearrangement joins TRBV4-2 to TRBJ2-7; unclear D gene. V lost 4 bases and J 0 bases, leaving 13 bases between the germline ends. Germline V gives CDR1 LGHNA, CDR2 YNFKEQ. The CDR3 is 15 amino acids. The CDR3 here is CASSPETAASYEQYF. The CDR3 DNA reads TGTGCCAGCAGCCCGGAAACAGCCGCCTCCTACGAGCAGTACTTC.

V and J are TRBV19 and TRBJ1-1, with TRBD1 as a possible D gene (5 bases). The CDR3 consists of 13 residues. V was pared by 6 bases and J by 4 bases, with 12 bases between. Germline V CDR1 and CDR2: LNHDA, SQIVND (reference sequence). The CDR3 region has the DNA TGTGCCAGTAGCCCAGGGTTTGTCACTGAAGCTTTCTTT. As protein: CASSPGFVTEAFF.

The gene calls are TRBV11-2 and TRBJ2-1, with D possibly TRBD1 on 7 matching bases. Trimming took 7 bases from V and 0 from J, leaving 13 bases between them. The CDR3 spans 15 residues. The germline V gene encodes CDR1 SGHAT and CDR2 FQNNGV. CDR3 in amino acids: CASTPGDSSYNEQFF. In DNA, the CDR3 is TGTGCCAGCACTCCGGGGGACAGCTCCTACAATGAGCAGTTCTTC.

The V call is TRBV7-9, the J call TRBJ2-1; TRBD2 matches 11 bases. The junction had 3 bases not matched to a gene; V was cut back by 5 bases and J by 0 bases. Germline V gives CDR1 SEHNR, CDR2 FQNEAQ (reference sequence). The CDR3 is made up of 16 amino acids. CDR3 coding DNA: TGTGCCAGCAGCCTGCTAGCGGGGGGCTCCTACAATGAGCAGTTCTTC. It codes for CASSLLAGGSYNEQFF.

This chain uses TRBV5-6 with TRBJ1-2, with 11 bases aligning to TRBD1. The junction had 6 bases not matched to a gene; V was cut back by 3 bases and J by 2 bases. Germline CDR1 reads SGHDT; CDR2 reads YYEEEE. The CDR3 has 16 residues. The CDR3 coding sequence is TGTGCCAGCAGCTCCGGGACAGGGGGTTCCAACTATGGCTACACCTTC. Its protein is CASSSGTGGSNYGYTF.

The chain combines TRBV5-6 with TRBJ2-1; 11 positions agree with TRBD1. Germline V gene data show CDR1 as SGHDT and CDR2 as YYEEEE. The CDR3 runs 14 residues. The ends lost 2 bases at V and 8 bases at J; junction bases unmatched: 3. The CDR3 region is CASSFGQGAHEQFF. The CDR3 DNA follows: TGTGCCAGCAGCTTTGGACAGGGGGCCCATGAGCAGTTCTTC. Supplemented by reference TRBV5-6 and TRBJ2-1, the full variable domain reads DAGVTQSPTHLIKTRGQQVTLRCSPKSGHDTVSWYQQALGQGPQFIFQYYEEEERQRGNFPDRFSGHQFPNYSSELNVNALLLGDSALYLCASSFGQGAHEQFFGPGTRLTVL.

The chain employs TRBV6-5 and TRBJ1-1, with 9 nucleotides matching TRBD1. This CDR3 spans 13 amino acids. Germline CDR1 and CDR2: MNHEY and SVGAGI. Trimming at V came to 9 bases and at J to 1 base, leaving 3 bases not matched to a gene. CDR3 amino acids: CASGGQGNTEAFF. The CDR3 DNA is TGTGCCAGTGGGGGACAGGGGAACACTGAAGCTTTCTTT.

V gene TRBV20-1 combines with J gene TRBJ2-2, with a tentative D call TRBD2 (6 bases). Germline V gene lookup returns CDR1 DFQATT and CDR2 SNEGSKA (reference sequence). CDR3 size: 14 residues. Trimming stripped 3 bases from V and 1 base from J, with 9 bases between. CDR3 nucleotides: TGCAGTGCTAGTAGGAGGGGGAACACCGGGGAGCTGTTTTTT. It encodes CSASRRGNTGELFF.

This CDR3 is CASSPRTDNYGYTF. The CDR3 DNA reads TGTGCCAGCAGTCCCAGGACAGACAACTATGGCTACACCTTC. The chain joins TRBV27 to TRBJ1-2; D might be TRBD1 (6 bases). Trimming stripped 5 bases from V and 2 bases from J, with 12 bases between. The CDR3 loop spans 14 amino acids. In germline, CDR1 is MNHEY, CDR2 SMNVEV (reference sequence).

The chain recombines TRBV5-8 with TRBJ1-3; possibly TRBD1 for D (5 bases). This CDR3 comprises 13 residues. CDR1 and CDR2 from the germline V gene are SGHTS and YDEGEE. V gave up 1 base and J gave up 5 bases, with 7 bases separating them. CDR3: CASSLMGRNTIYF. CDR3 sequence (DNA): TGTGCCAGCAGCTTGATGGGGCGAAACACCATATATTTT.

The chain recombines TRBV11-2 with TRBJ2-7, with D maybe TRBD2 (5 bases). Per the germline V gene, CDR1 is SGHAT and CDR2 is FQNNGV. The CDR3 totals 14 residues. V was trimmed by 2 bases and J by 2 bases, leaving 10 bases between them. The CDR3 protein is CASSLSGIPYEQYF. CDR3 DNA: TGTGCCAGCAGCTTATCCGGGATTCCCTACGAGCAGTACTTC.

This clone was detected a few times. This rearrangement joins TRBV28 to TRBJ1-5; no definite D call. The ends were cut back, 3 bases at V and 11 bases at J, with 20 bases in the middle. The CDR3 sequence is 15 residues long. Per germline, CDR1 MDHEN and CDR2 SYDVKM. CDR3 loop: CASSFEYTLERAQHF. The CDR3 coding sequence is TGTGCCAGCAGTTTCGAGTATACCCTTGAGAGGGCCCAGCATTTT.

V usage is TRBV7-9 and J usage is TRBJ2-7; TRBD1 aligns across 7 bases. V shed 8 bases, J shed 1 base, and the junction held 14 bases outside the gene matches. CDR1 SEHNR and CDR2 FQNEAQ come from the germline V gene (reference sequence). The CDR3 loop spans 16 amino acids. The CDR3 loop reads CASLTEEGAGSYEQYF. DNA for the CDR3: TGTGCCAGCTTGACGGAAGAGGGGGCAGGGTCCTACGAGCAGTACTTC.

This rearrangement joins TRBV2 to TRBJ2-1; TRBD2 matches at 9 bases. Germline V gene sequence: CDR1 SNHLY, CDR2 FYNNEI. V was pared by 6 bases and J by 5 bases, with 8 bases of the junction left unmatched. The CDR3 extends over 15 amino acids. Written as DNA, the CDR3 is TGTGCCAGCAGCCCCGGGACTAGCACTAACAATGAGCAGTTCTTC. Translation: CASSPGTSTNNEQFF.

J is TRBJ2-7 and V is TRBV5-4, with TRBD1 identical over 7 bases. The CDR3 is 14 residues long. V gave up 3 bases and J gave up 0 bases; unmatched junction bases: 3. The germline V gene encodes CDR1 SGHNT and CDR2 YYREEE (reference sequence). CDR3 residues: CASSSDRSSYEQYF. DNA of the CDR3: TGTGCCAGCAGCTCGGACAGGAGCTCCTACGAGCAGTACTTC.

V and J are TRBV6-5 and TRBJ1-4, with TRBD1 as a possible D gene (6 bases). The length of the CDR3 is 14 residues. The V and J ends lost 2 bases and 5 bases respectively, with 9 bases between them. Germline V CDR1 and CDR2: MNHEY, SVGAGI. CDR3 nucleotides: TGTGCCAGCAGTTACGGACAGCAGAATGAAAAACTGTTTTTT. It is translated as CASSYGQQNEKLFF.

The V call is TRBV29-1, the J call TRBJ2-7, with TRBD1 matching 7 bases. Germline CDR1 SQVTM, CDR2 ANQGSEA. This CDR3 is 12 amino acids long. J was trimmed by 3 bases and V by 6 bases; bases with no gene match: 5. The CDR3 spells CSVGTDIYEQYF. In nucleotides, the CDR3 is TGCAGCGTAGGGACAGATATCTACGAGCAGTACTTC.

The V call is TRBV27, the J call TRBJ1-5; D gene unclear. Trimming cost V 5 bases and J 0 bases, with 5 bases left between them. Germline V gives CDR1 MNHEY, CDR2 SMNVEV (reference sequence). The CDR3 length is 13 residues. The CDR3 DNA follows: TGTGCCAGCAGTCCCTATAGCAATCAGCCCCAGCATTTT. It is translated as CASSPYSNQPQHF.

The V and J genes are TRBV30 and TRBJ1-1; 8 bases agree with TRBD1. Germline CDR1 reads GTSNPN; CDR2 reads SVGIG (reference sequence). The CDR3 contains 14 residues. After removal of 4 bases from V and 2 bases from J, the junction contained 6 bases not matched to a gene. The CDR3 nucleotides are TGTGCCTGGAACCAGGGGGCAAAAAACACTGAAGCTTTCTTT. The encoded protein is CAWNQGAKNTEAFF.

The chain is built from TRBV9 and TRBJ1-2; 11 bases map to TRBD1. This CDR3 spans 14 amino acids. J lost 8 bases, V lost 4 bases, and 7 bases had no gene match. Germline loops: CDR1 SGDLS, CDR2 YYNGEE. CDR3 sequence (DNA): TGTGCCAGCAGCCCTTGGGGACAGGGGGAAGGCTACACCTTC. Translated, it gives CASSPWGQGEGYTF.

The chain links TRBV29-1 to TRBJ1-6; TRBD1 might be the D (6 bases). The CDR3 is made up of 15 amino acids. Trimming shortened V by 6 bases and J by 5 bases, and 17 bases separated the two germline ends. CDR1 and CDR2 (germline): SQVTM, ANQGSEA. CDR3 in amino acids: CSVRQANGNNSPLHF. The CDR3 coding sequence is TGCAGCGTGCGACAGGCGAACGGGAATAATTCACCCCTCCACTTT.

The V call is TRBV20-1, the J call TRBJ2-5; TRBD2 agrees at 9 bases. The length of the CDR3 is 14 residues. Trimming cost V 3 bases and J 5 bases; bases outside gene matches: 7. Per germline, CDR1 DFQATT and CDR2 SNEGSKA (reference sequence). CDR3 nucleotides: TGCAGTGCTAGTGGGCTAGCGGGGCCGGAGACCCAGTACTTC. Its protein product is CSASGLAGPETQYF.

The CDR3 here is CASSPGQSYNEQFF. CDR3 coding DNA: TGTGCCAGTAGTCCCGGACAGTCCTACAATGAGCAGTTCTTC. The chain employs TRBV19 and TRBJ2-1; maybe TRBD1 (6 bases). CDR1 and CDR2 (germline): LNHDA, SQIVND (reference sequence). The germline V and J ends were trimmed by 5 bases and 1 base, with 9 bases remaining between them. There are 14 residues in the CDR3.